These T cell receptor beta chains were read from a single sample in a study of neoadjuvant nivolumab and ipilimumab in lung cancer. Profiling relied on immunoSEQ multiplex PCR, and the TCRdb table lists in-frame clones only, not all of them. The sample comprises around 30,000 clones, approximately 80% of which are singletons, and 5.5% to 7.5% rests with the top ten. The sample consisted of peripheral blood, taken before neoadjuvant nivolumab, alone or with ipilimumab. Receptors were obtained from an adult with non-small cell lung cancer. CDR3s include the opening cysteine and the closing phenylalanine or tryptophan. The D gene is left open where the match is weak. Rows give clone size only sometimes, using once, few, many, or a class for an expanded clone.

DNA,CDR3,J,D,V,size
TGCAGCGTGATGCTACAGGGTAGAAGAGAGACCCAGTACTTC,CSVMLQGRRETQYF,TRBJ2-5,-,TRBV29-1,-
TGTGCCAGCAGCGATCCGGGACAGCCGAACACTGAAACTTTCTTT,CASSDPGQPNTETFF,TRBJ1-1,TRBD1,TRBV25-1,-
TGTGCCAGCAGTTACGATAGGACGGAGTCCTACGAGCAGTACTTC,CASSYDRTESYEQYF,TRBJ2-7,-,TRBV6-6,-
TGTGCCAGCAGAGAGATGGGTACTTCCTACGAGCAGTACTTC,CASREMGTSYEQYF,TRBJ2-7,-,TRBV27,-
TGTGCCACCAGCGTTGATTATTACCAAGAGACCCAGTACTTC,CATSVDYYQETQYF,TRBJ2-5,-,TRBV15,-
TGCGCCAGCAGCTTGGAGGCTGGGAGTGGCGAGACCCAGTACTTC,CASSLEAGSGETQYF,TRBJ2-5,-,TRBV5-1,-
TGTGCCAGCAGCGGAGCATTGGACAGTCAGCCCCAGCATTTT,CASSGALDSQPQHF,TRBJ1-5,-,TRBV9,-
TGCGCCAGCAGCCAGCCCGACACGTCGTTGACAGATACGCAGTATTTT,CASSQPDTSLTDTQYF,TRBJ2-3,-,TRBV4-1,once
TGCAGCGTTCGGGACAGGGGGACTGAAGCTTTCTTT,CSVRDRGTEAFF,TRBJ1-1,TRBD1,TRBV29-1,-
TGTGCCAGCAGTCGGACAGTATACAATGAGCAGTTCTTC,CASSRTVYNEQFF,TRBJ2-1,-,TRBV2,-
TGTGCCACCAGCGGAAGACCTGGCGCCGGGGAGCTGTTTTTT,CATSGRPGAGELFF,TRBJ2-2,-,TRBV15,-
TGTGCCATCAGCCGGGGACAGGACTCTGGGGCCAACGTCCTGACTTTC,CAISRGQDSGANVLTF,TRBJ2-6,TRBD1,TRBV10-3,-
TGTGCCAGCAGGCCTAGCGGGGCAAACACCGGGGAGCTGTTTTTT,CASRPSGANTGELFF,TRBJ2-2,TRBD2,TRBV6-5,-
TGCGCCAGCAGCTGGCAGGGTGGCGCTGAAGCTTTCTTT,CASSWQGGAEAFF,TRBJ1-1,-,TRBV5-1,-
TGCGCCAGCAGCTTGGCCCGGGGAGATACGCAGTATTTT,CASSLARGDTQYF,TRBJ2-3,-,TRBV5-1,-
TGTGCCAGCACCTTCGGACACAAAGAGACCCAGTACTTC,CASTFGHKETQYF,TRBJ2-5,-,TRBV7-2,-
TGTGCCAGCTCACGGGACACTGAAGCTTTCTTT,CASSRDTEAFF,TRBJ1-1,-,TRBV18,-
TGCGCCAGCAGTTCTACCGGGACAGGGGGCGCGGATACGCAGTATTTT,CASSSTGTGGADTQYF,TRBJ2-3,TRBD1,TRBV5-1,-
TGTGCCAGCAGCTACAGGGACTACACCTACAATGAGCAGTTCTTC,CASSYRDYTYNEQFF,TRBJ2-1,-,TRBV7-9,-
TGTGCCAGTAGTATAGTTAGTAGCAATCAGCCCCAGCATTTT,CASSIVSSNQPQHF,TRBJ1-5,-,TRBV19,-
TGTGCCAGCTCACCACAGAGCGATTACGAGCAGTACTTC,CASSPQSDYEQYF,TRBJ2-7,-,TRBV18,-
TGTGCCAGTAGTATACCGGGACAGGGGCTAGGTCAGCCCCAGCATTTT,CASSIPGQGLGQPQHF,TRBJ1-5,TRBD1,TRBV19,-
TGTGCCAGCAGCTTAGGGACTTCCGTGGGGGAAGCTTTCTTT,CASSLGTSVGEAFF,TRBJ1-1,-,TRBV11-2,-
TGTGCCAGCAGTGGACCCTACGAGCAGTACTTC,CASSGPYEQYF,TRBJ2-7,-,TRBV6-5,-
TGTGCCAGCAGTGTACCTATTAACACCGGGGAGCTGTTTTTT,CASSVPINTGELFF,TRBJ2-2,-,TRBV6-1,-
TGTGCCAGCAGTGAAATGCAGGGTAATTCACCCCTCCACTTT,CASSEMQGNSPLHF,TRBJ1-6,-,TRBV25-1,-
TGTGCCAGCTTACTCGGTATGGGTCAGCCCCAGCATTTT,CASLLGMGQPQHF,TRBJ1-5,-,TRBV6-1,-
TGTGCCAGCAGTTTATCCGGGAGCAACACAGATACGCAGTATTTT,CASSLSGSNTDTQYF,TRBJ2-3,-,TRBV27,-
TGTGCCAGCTCACCAAGGGTCGGACAGTCAAGGGTCTCTGGGGCCAACGTCCTGACTTTC,CASSPRVGQSRVSGANVLTF,TRBJ2-6,-,TRBV18,-
TGTGCCAGCAGCAGTCGGACAGGGCGTAACTATGGCTACACCTTC,CASSSRTGRNYGYTF,TRBJ1-2,TRBD1,TRBV6-4,few
TGTGCCAGCAGGCCGAGCGGGGGTATCACAGATACGCAGTATTTT,CASRPSGGITDTQYF,TRBJ2-3,TRBD2,TRBV6-6,-
TGTGCCAGCAGCGTCTCAGGGACTGATTCACCCCTCCACTTT,CASSVSGTDSPLHF,TRBJ1-6,-,TRBV9,-
TGTGCCAGCAGCGTGGTCGAGCAGTACTTC,CASSVVEQYF,TRBJ2-7,-,TRBV13,-
TGCGCCAGCAGCCAATTGGGGGGGACAGATAGGAAAGTTTTT,CASSQLGGTDRKVF,TRBJ1-4,TRBD1,TRBV4-1,few
TGTGCCAGCACCAGAGATGCAGATACGCAGTATTTT,CASTRDADTQYF,TRBJ2-3,-,TRBV28,-
TGTGCCAGCACCCTCGTGGCGTTTGACAGGGGGCCTGGGGCCAACGTCCTGACTTTC,CASTLVAFDRGPGANVLTF,TRBJ2-6,TRBD1,TRBV27,-
TGTGCCAGCAGCCGAGGCGGGTTTCTGCGGAGGGATGAGCAGTTCTTC,CASSRGGFLRRDEQFF,TRBJ2-1,-,TRBV7-9,once
TGTGCCAGCAGTGAAGGCCAGCTACGAGGCAATCAGCCCCAGCATTTT,CASSEGQLRGNQPQHF,TRBJ1-5,-,TRBV2,once
TGTGCCAGCAGCTTAGACAGCGCGAACACCGGGGAGCTGTTTTTT,CASSLDSANTGELFF,TRBJ2-2,-,TRBV7-2,-
TGTGCCATCAGTGACAGTGGCGGGGGGGACACAGATACGCAGTATTTT,CAISDSGGGDTDTQYF,TRBJ2-3,TRBD2,TRBV10-3,-
TGTGCCAGTAGGGACAGACAAGAGACCCAGTACTTC,CASRDRQETQYF,TRBJ2-5,-,TRBV19,-
TGCAGCGCCCGGACGGCCTCCTACGAGCAGTACTTC,CSARTASYEQYF,TRBJ2-7,-,TRBV29-1,once
TGTGCCACCAGGGGAACAGGGGGTTACCACGAGCAGTACTTC,CATRGTGGYHEQYF,TRBJ2-7,TRBD1,TRBV25-1,-
TGTGCCAGCAGTTTTTATAATTCACCCCTCCACTTT,CASSFYNSPLHF,TRBJ1-6,-,TRBV27,-
TGTGCCAGCAGTGCCCAGGTCGGTCAAGAGACCCAGTACTTC,CASSAQVGQETQYF,TRBJ2-5,-,TRBV25-1,-
TGTGCCACATCCAGAATCCTCCTCTATGGCTACACCTTC,CATSRILLYGYTF,TRBJ1-2,-,TRBV2,-
TGTGCCAGCAGCCTAGGACAGGGGGCAACGGAGCTGTTTTTT,CASSLGQGATELFF,TRBJ2-2,TRBD1,TRBV14,-
TGTGCCAGTAAGTTCGGGGGCGCGAACACTGAAGCTTTCTTT,CASKFGGANTEAFF,TRBJ1-1,-,TRBV19,-
TGCGCCAGCAGCCTGGGGTTAGCGGGGGCAACCTACGAGCAGTACTTC,CASSLGLAGATYEQYF,TRBJ2-7,TRBD2,TRBV5-1,-
TGTGCCAGCAGGCCCCTCACTTCGGCGGAGACTGAAGCTTTCTTT,CASRPLTSAETEAFF,TRBJ1-1,-,TRBV14,-
TGTGCCAGCAGGTTTTCTCTGGGGACCGAGCAGTACTTC,CASRFSLGTEQYF,TRBJ2-7,-,TRBV7-3,-
TGCGCCAGCAGCACCGGGACAGGGGAAGAGACCCAGTACTTC,CASSTGTGEETQYF,TRBJ2-5,TRBD1,TRBV5-1,-